Each of the 2 T cell receptor beta chains below was sequenced from the same sample in a study of blood T cell repertoires in COVID-19. Assay used: immunoSEQ multiplex PCR; TCRdb lists only in-frame clones, some missing. Altogether roughly 100,000 clones are present, around 84% being singletons, with the ten largest covering 15%. Sequencing was performed on peripheral blood. The receptors were sampled from a woman of 80 years or more with acute or convalescent COVID-19.

This sequence joins TRBV5-1 and TRBJ1-1; 7 nucleotides line up with TRBD1. Looked up from germline, CDR1 is SGHRS and CDR2 is YFSETQ. The CDR3 consists of 15 residues. Trimming took 5 bases from V and 5 from J; bases not matched to a gene: 12. CDR3 nucleotides: TGCGCCAGCAGGGGTCAGGGGGGCTTCAGTACTGAAGCTTTCTTT. Its protein is CASRGQGGFSTEAFF.

V and J are TRBV29-1 and TRBJ2-7; D remains ambiguous. The CDR3 length is 11 residues. Between the trimmed V and J ends, which lost 4 bases and 9 bases, there was a span of 13 bases. The germline V gene has CDR1 SQVTM and CDR2 ANQGSEA. DNA for the CDR3: TGCAGCGTTGGGTACGCCACGGGGCAGTACGTC. Protein product: CSVGYATGQYV.